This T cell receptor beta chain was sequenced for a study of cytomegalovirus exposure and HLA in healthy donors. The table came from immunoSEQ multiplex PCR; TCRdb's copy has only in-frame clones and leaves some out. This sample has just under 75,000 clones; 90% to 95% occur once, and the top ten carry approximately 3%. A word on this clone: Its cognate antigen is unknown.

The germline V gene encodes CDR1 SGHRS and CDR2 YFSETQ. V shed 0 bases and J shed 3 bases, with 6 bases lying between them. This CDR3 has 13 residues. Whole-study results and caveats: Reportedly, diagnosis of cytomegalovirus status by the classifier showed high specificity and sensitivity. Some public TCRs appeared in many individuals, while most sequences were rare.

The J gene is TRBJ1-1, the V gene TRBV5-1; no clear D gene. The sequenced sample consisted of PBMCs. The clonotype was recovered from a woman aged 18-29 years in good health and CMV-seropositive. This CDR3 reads CASSLVGDTEAFF. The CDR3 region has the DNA TGCGCCAGCAGCTTGGTCGGGGACACTGAAGCTTTCTTT.